This T cell receptor (beta chain) emerged from a study of blood T cell repertoires in COVID-19. This CDR3 has 14 residues. The V gene's germline CDR1 is SGHAT and CDR2 FQNNGV. Trimming cost V 5 bases and J 10 bases; bases outside gene matches: 9. Repertoires were generated with immunoSEQ multiplex PCR, while TCRdb's copy carries only in-frame clones and drops some. Counted here are 130,000 to 150,000 clones, about 80% occurring once; the ten biggest clones make up approximately 4.6%. This clonotype was obtained from a human donor in a cohort sampled during active COVID-19. The rearrangement links TRBV11-2 to TRBJ2-5; 11 nucleotides line up with TRBD1. Specimen: peripheral blood. CDR3 in DNA: TGTGCCAGCAGCCCAGGACAGGGGGCAGGAGTCCAGTACTTC. This sequence encodes CASSPGQGAGVQYF.